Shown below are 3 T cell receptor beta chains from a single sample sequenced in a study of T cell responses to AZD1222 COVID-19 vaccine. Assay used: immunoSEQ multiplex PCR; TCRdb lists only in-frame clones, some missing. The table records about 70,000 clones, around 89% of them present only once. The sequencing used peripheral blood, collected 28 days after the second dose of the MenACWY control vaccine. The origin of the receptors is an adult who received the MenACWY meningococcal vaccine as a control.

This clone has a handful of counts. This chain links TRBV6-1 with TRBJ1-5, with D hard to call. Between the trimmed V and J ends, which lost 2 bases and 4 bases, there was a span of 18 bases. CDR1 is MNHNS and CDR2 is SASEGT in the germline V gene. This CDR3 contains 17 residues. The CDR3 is CASSEYAQMTPNQPQHF. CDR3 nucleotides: TGTGCCAGCAGTGAATACGCACAAATGACGCCAAATCAGCCCCAGCATTTT.

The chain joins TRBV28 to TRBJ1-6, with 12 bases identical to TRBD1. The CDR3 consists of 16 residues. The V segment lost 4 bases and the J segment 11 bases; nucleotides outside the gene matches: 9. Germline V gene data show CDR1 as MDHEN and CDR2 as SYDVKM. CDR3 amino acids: CASSSSGTGGPPPLHF. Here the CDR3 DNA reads TGTGCCAGCAGTTCCTCCGGGACAGGGGGCCCCCCACCCCTCCACTTT. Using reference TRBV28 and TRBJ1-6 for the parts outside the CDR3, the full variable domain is DVKVTQSSRYLVKRTGEKVFLECVQDMDHENMFWYRQDPGLGLRLIYFSYDVKMKEKGDIPEGYSVSREKKERFSLILESASTNQTSMYLCASSSSGTGGPPPLHFGNGTRLTVT.

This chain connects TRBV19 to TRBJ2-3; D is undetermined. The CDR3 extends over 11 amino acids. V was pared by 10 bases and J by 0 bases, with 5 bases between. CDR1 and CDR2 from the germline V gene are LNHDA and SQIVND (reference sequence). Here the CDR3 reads CAKKSTDTQYF. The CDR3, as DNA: TGTGCCAAAAAAAGCACAGATACGCAGTATTTT.